The clone carrying this T cell receptor beta chain was counted ten times or more. Its antigen is not identified. The data stem from a study of identical twins. Study-wide points: Whereas memory repertoires showed no such difference, abundant cord blood beta clonotypes carried fewer insertions.

With no exceptions, donors were healthy Caucasians. TCRdb re-called the 5' RACE reads through MiXCR, storing one row per CDR3 protein. The table has fewer than 900,000 distinct CDR3 sequences, roughly 20% seen once. The CDR3 spans 13 residues. Trimming removed 7 bases at V and 1 base at J, with 10 bases between. These sequences were also reported in another study, on T cells expressing NK-cell markers. That report adds: Repertoire data for TCR beta were derived from sorted T cells (CD3+CD56+NKG2C+, CD3+CD56+NKG2C- and CD3+CD56-NKG2C+). Among eight sequenced donors, seven carried HCMV seropositivity while one was seronegative.

The material sequenced was PBMCs. This sequence was found in a woman in her late teens or twenties in good health. The chain recombines TRBV12-3 or TRBV12-4 with TRBJ1-1; D might be TRBD1 (6 bases). CDR3 protein: CASTEGQNTEAFF. The CDR3, as DNA: TGTGCCAGCACCGAGGGACAGAACACTGAAGCTTTCTTT.